These 23 T cell receptor beta chains originate from one sample sequenced in a study of blood T cell repertoires in COVID-19. TCRdb's copy holds only in-frame clones and misses some; the assay was immunoSEQ multiplex PCR. The sample lists about 200,000 clones; about 85% were seen once. The sequenced sample consisted of peripheral blood. All receptors derive from a man aged 55-75 years with COVID-19, enrolled during active disease.

This clone was recorded only once. This chain joins TRBV19 and TRBJ1-5; no definite D call. The CDR3 runs to 12 residues. Germline CDR1 reads LNHDA; CDR2 reads SQIVND (reference sequence). V was pared by 5 bases and J by 4 bases, with 6 bases between. CDR3 nucleotide sequence: TGTGCCAGTAGTGCCGGGAATCAGCCCCAGCATTTT. As protein: CASSAGNQPQHF. The full variable domain, in which reference TRBV19 and TRBJ1-5 provide the parts outside the CDR3, is DGGITQSPKYLFRKEGQNVTLSCEQNLNHDAMYWYRQDPGQGLRLIYYSQIVNDFQKGDIAEGYSVSREKKESFPLTVTSAQKNPTAFYLCASSAGNQPQHFGDGTRLSIL.

In regard to this clone: Other DNA sequences in this sample translate to the same CDR3. This chain joins TRBV3-1 (or the pseudogene TRBV3-2) and TRBJ1-1, with a weak D call TRBD1 (5 bases). Germline assignment: CDR1 LGHDT and CDR2 YNNKEL (reference sequence). This CDR3 region has 14 residues. With 1 base removed from V and 1 base from J, the gap between germline ends came to 7 bases. In DNA form, the CDR3 reads TGTGCCAGCAGCCAAGCCCAGGGGAACACTGAAGCTTTCTTT. Protein sequence: CASSQAQGNTEAFF.

The chain joins TRBV7-9 to TRBJ1-2; D is ambiguous. Trimming stripped 8 bases from V and 4 bases from J, with 14 bases between. In germline, CDR1 is SEHNR, CDR2 FQNEAQ (reference sequence). The CDR3 covers 13 residues. CDR3 bases: TGTGCCAGCGCCCGGGGAACAACCTATGGCTACACCTTC. Translated, it gives CASARGTTYGYTF.

The chain combines TRBV5-4 with TRBJ1-4; 9 positions match TRBD1. Germline CDR1 is SGHNT and CDR2 is YYREEE (reference sequence). The CDR3 runs to 14 residues. V was pared by 4 bases and J by 7 bases, with 5 bases of the junction left unmatched. The CDR3 loop reads CASSKGQGGEKLFF. In DNA form, the CDR3 reads TGTGCCAGCAGCAAGGGACAGGGAGGTGAAAAACTGTTTTTT.

V gene TRBV19 combines with J gene TRBJ1-5, with TRBD1 matching over 8 bases. The CDR3 sequence is 14 residues long. V gave up 4 bases and J gave up 8 bases; unmatched junction bases: 7. Germline V gives CDR1 LNHDA, CDR2 SQIVND (reference sequence). The CDR3 here is CASSTQGAREPQHF. CDR3 nucleotide sequence: TGTGCCAGTAGTACCCAGGGGGCCAGGGAGCCCCAGCATTTT.

This chain uses TRBV12-5 with TRBJ1-1; TRBD1 is a possible D gene (6 bases). The CDR3 length is 12 residues. Germline V lookup: CDR1 LGHNT, CDR2 FRNRAP. The V end was cut by 6 bases, the J end by 10 bases, with 15 bases between. The CDR3 coding sequence is TGTGCTAGTGGCATAGGGACAATTGGAGCTTTCTTT. This codes for CASGIGTIGAFF.

V and J are TRBV7-2 and TRBJ1-1; possible D gene TRBD1, 5 bases. Trimming cost V 3 bases and J 11 bases, with 16 bases left between them. This CDR3 spans 13 amino acids. CDR1 SGHTA and CDR2 FQGNSA come from the germline V gene. The CDR3 protein is CASSFRGTGTAFF. CDR3 nucleotides: TGTGCCAGCAGCTTCCGGGGGACCGGAACCGCTTTCTTT.

The rearrangement links TRBV10-3 to TRBJ1-5; 8 bases align to TRBD1. The ends lost 2 bases at V and 5 bases at J; junction bases unmatched: 2. From germline, CDR1 is ENHRY and CDR2 SYGVKD. The CDR3 sequence is 14 residues long. The CDR3 region is CAISEGQGDQPQHF. CDR3 nucleotides: TGTGCCATCAGTGAGGGACAGGGAGATCAGCCCCAGCATTTT.

The V and J genes are TRBV7-9 and TRBJ2-1, with TRBD1 identical over 10 bases. Germline CDR1 reads SEHNR; CDR2 reads FQNEAQ (reference sequence). The ends lost 2 bases at V and 8 bases at J; junction bases unmatched: 9. The CDR3 runs 16 residues. The CDR3 region has the DNA TGTGCCAGCAGCTTATTCACAGGGACAGGGGTATATGAGCAGTTCTTC. Protein sequence: CASSLFTGTGVYEQFF.

V gene TRBV6-6 combines with J gene TRBJ1-3; D call uncertain. CDR1 is MNHNY and CDR2 is SVGAGI in the germline V gene (reference sequence). Trimming pared 1 base from V and 0 bases from J, leaving 7 bases between. This CDR3 contains 15 residues. The chain's CDR3 is CASSYLEGSGNTIYF. The CDR3 nucleotides are TGTGCCAGCAGTTACTTGGAGGGCTCTGGAAACACCATATATTTT.

As regards this clone: Other DNA variants within this sample encode the same CDR3. The V and J genes are TRBV5-1 and TRBJ2-1; TRBD2 matches at 11 bases. The CDR3 sequence is 15 residues long. Germline CDR1 SGHRS, CDR2 YFSETQ. V lost 1 base, J lost 4 bases, and 1 base stayed unmatched. As DNA, the CDR3 is TGCGCCAGCAGCTTGACTAGCGGGGGTTACAATGAGCAGTTCTTC. Protein product: CASSLTSGGYNEQFF. The full variable domain, with the rest looked up from reference TRBV5-1 and TRBJ2-1, is KAGVTQTPRYLIKTRGQQVTLSCSPISGHRSVSWYQQTPGQGLQFLFEYFSETQRNKGNFPGRFSGRQFSNSRSEMNVSTLELGDSALYLCASSLTSGGYNEQFFGPGTRLTVL.

The V gene is TRBV30, the J gene TRBJ1-5; 7 nucleotides align to TRBD1. The ends lost 0 bases at V and 8 bases at J; junction bases unmatched: 4. The CDR3 extends over 13 amino acids. CDR1 is GTSNPN and CDR2 is SVGIG in the germline V gene (reference sequence). The CDR3 sequence: CAWSVQGTEPQHF. CDR3 DNA: TGTGCCTGGAGTGTACAGGGGACCGAGCCCCAGCATTTT.

CDR3 coding DNA: TGCAGTGCTAGAGGTTCTTACGAGCAGTACTTC. Translation: CSARGSYEQYF. V gene TRBV20-1 combines with J gene TRBJ2-7; D is undetermined. Germline values: CDR1 DFQATT, CDR2 SNEGSKA (reference sequence). V was clipped by 1 base and J by 4 bases, with 5 bases between them. The CDR3 is made up of 11 amino acids.

The rearrangement uses TRBV4-1 and TRBJ2-1, with D possibly TRBD1 on 6 matching bases. V dropped 4 bases and J dropped 2 bases, with 9 bases sitting between them. Looked up from germline, CDR1 is MGHRA and CDR2 is YSYEKL. The CDR3 loop spans 14 amino acids. This chain's CDR3 is CASSPQGTYNEQFF. The CDR3 coding sequence is TGCGCCAGCAGCCCACAGGGAACCTACAATGAGCAGTTCTTC.

The rearrangement joins TRBV5-1 to TRBJ1-1; TRBD1 might be the D (6 bases). Trimming took 0 bases from V and 1 from J, leaving 13 bases between them. This CDR3 is built from 16 residues. The germline V gene has CDR1 SGHRS and CDR2 YFSETQ. CDR3 protein: CASSLAGTQGNTEAFF. CDR3 nucleotide sequence: TGCGCCAGCAGCTTGGCCGGGACACAAGGGAACACTGAAGCTTTCTTT.

The V and J genes are TRBV7-2 and TRBJ1-6; 8 nucleotides line up with TRBD1. In germline, CDR1 is SGHTA, CDR2 FQGNSA. After removal of 1 base from V and 14 bases from J, the junction contained 7 bases not matched to a gene. This CDR3 region has 14 residues. The CDR3 loop reads CASSLDRTGLSLHF. The CDR3 DNA reads TGTGCCAGCAGCTTAGACCGGACAGGGCTCTCCCTCCACTTT.

The V gene is TRBV30, the J gene TRBJ1-5; D is undetermined. V shed 0 bases and J shed 1 base, with 16 bases lying between them. The length of the CDR3 is 17 residues. The germline V gene encodes CDR1 GTSNPN and CDR2 SVGIG (reference sequence). CDR3 residues: CAWSVRGRAGSNQPQHF. The CDR3 DNA follows: TGTGCCTGGAGTGTAAGAGGGCGGGCAGGCAGCAATCAGCCCCAGCATTTT.

This clone was recorded only once. The rearrangement joins TRBV7-5 to TRBJ2-7; TRBD2 is taken as the D call from the table, unchecked against the DNA. TRBV7-5 is deemed a pseudogene. The CDR3 is made up of 13 amino acids. This CDR3 is CARSSLSGYEQYF. CDR3 coding DNA: TGTGCCAGAAGCTCCTTGTCCGGGTACGAGCAGTACTTC.

This clone was detected only once. The rearrangement joins TRBV5-1 to TRBJ2-7; 8 nucleotides match TRBD2. The germline CDR1 and CDR2 sequences are SGHRS and YFSETQ. The CDR3 covers 16 residues. The V and J ends lost 0 bases and 7 bases, in that order; junction bases with no gene match: 12. The CDR3 loop reads CASSLASSGSPQEQYF. CDR3 coding DNA: TGCGCCAGCAGCTTGGCCAGCAGCGGGAGTCCTCAAGAGCAGTACTTC. The variable domain in full, with the rest retrieved from reference TRBV5-1 and TRBJ2-7, is KAGVTQTPRYLIKTRGQQVTLSCSPISGHRSVSWYQQTPGQGLQFLFEYFSETQRNKGNFPGRFSGRQFSNSRSEMNVSTLELGDSALYLCASSLASSGSPQEQYFGPGTRLTVT.

As concerns this clone: Other nucleotide sequences from this sample produce the same CDR3. V gene TRBV11-2 combines with J gene TRBJ2-7; D call uncertain. This CDR3 contains 13 residues. CDR1 is SGHAT and CDR2 is FQNNGV in the germline V gene. Between the trimmed V and J ends, which lost 1 base and 0 bases, there was a span of 4 bases. The CDR3 region has the DNA TGTGCCAGCAGCTTAGCCGGCTCCTACGAGCAGTACTTC. Amino acids: CASSLAGSYEQYF.

The V call is TRBV7-6, the J call TRBJ2-2; D is tentatively TRBD1 or TRBD2 (6 bases each). This CDR3 has 14 amino acids. Trimming removed 8 bases at V and 7 bases at J, with 17 bases between. In germline, CDR1 is SGHVS, CDR2 FNYEAQ. The DNA for the CDR3 is TGTGCCAGCCGATTAGGGGGGCCGGTCGGGGAGCTGTTTTTT. Translation gives CASRLGGPVGELFF.

The rearrangement uses TRBV2 and TRBJ2-1; no clear D. The CDR3 is made up of 13 amino acids. The germline gives CDR1 SNHLY, CDR2 FYNNEI. The V end was cut by 4 bases, the J end by 0 bases, with 4 bases between. CDR3 amino acids: CASSGSSYNEQFF. CDR3 sequence (DNA): TGTGCCAGCAGTGGTAGCTCCTACAATGAGCAGTTCTTC.

As DNA, the CDR3 is TGTGCCAGCAGTCCAGACTGGGACAGGGGAAACACCATATATTTT. Translating it yields CASSPDWDRGNTIYF. The chain links TRBV27 to TRBJ1-3, with 8 bases fitting TRBD1. The CDR3 runs 15 residues. CDR1 and CDR2 (germline): MNHEY, SMNVEV (reference sequence). V gave up 5 bases and J gave up 4 bases; unmatched junction bases: 7.